What follows describes a single TCR beta chain. Study processing details: Estimation of nucleated cell counts relied on the amplification of reference gene primers. Only in-frame clones appear in the TCRdb table, and some are missing; sequencing was by immunoSEQ multiplex PCR. D and trimming come from the DNA, and the V and J calls and clone size come from that table. Of some 320,000 clones in the sample, about 89% were seen once. This sample is drawn from a study of blood T cell repertoires in COVID-19. From germline, CDR1 is LNHDA and CDR2 SQIVND (reference sequence). V gave up 5 bases and J gave up 4 bases, with 10 bases separating them. This CDR3 has 13 residues.

This receptor was taken from a woman in her twenties or thirties who had recovered from COVID-19. The sequencing input was PBMCs or T cells enriched from blood (not recorded which). This chain joins TRBV19 and TRBJ2-3; weak D call: TRBD2 (6 bases). The CDR3: CASSARLADTQYF. The CDR3 DNA is TGTGCCAGTAGTGCCCGACTAGCAGATACGCAGTATTTT.